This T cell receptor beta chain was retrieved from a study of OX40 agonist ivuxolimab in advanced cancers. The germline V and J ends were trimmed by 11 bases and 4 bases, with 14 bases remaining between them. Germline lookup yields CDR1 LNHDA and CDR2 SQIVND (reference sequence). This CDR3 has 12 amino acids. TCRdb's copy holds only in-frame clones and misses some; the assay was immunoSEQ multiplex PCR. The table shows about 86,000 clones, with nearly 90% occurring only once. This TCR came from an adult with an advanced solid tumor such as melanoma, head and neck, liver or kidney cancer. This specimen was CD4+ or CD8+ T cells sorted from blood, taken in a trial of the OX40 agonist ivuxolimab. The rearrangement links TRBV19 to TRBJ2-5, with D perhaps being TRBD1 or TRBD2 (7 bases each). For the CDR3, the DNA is TGTGCCTCCAGGGGGGGGTCAGAGACCCAGTACTTC. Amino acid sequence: CASRGGSETQYF.